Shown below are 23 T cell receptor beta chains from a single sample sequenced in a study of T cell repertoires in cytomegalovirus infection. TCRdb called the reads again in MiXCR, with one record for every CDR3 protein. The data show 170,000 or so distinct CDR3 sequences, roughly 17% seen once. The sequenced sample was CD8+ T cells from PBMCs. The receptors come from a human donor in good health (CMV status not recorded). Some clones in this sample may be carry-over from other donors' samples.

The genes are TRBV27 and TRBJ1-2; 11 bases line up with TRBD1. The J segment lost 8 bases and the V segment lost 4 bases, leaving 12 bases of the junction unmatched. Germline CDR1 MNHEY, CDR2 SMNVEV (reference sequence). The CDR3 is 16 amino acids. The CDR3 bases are TGTGCCAGCAGTTCATATGGGGGACAGGGGGTGGTGGGCTACACCTTC. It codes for CASSSYGGQGVVGYTF.

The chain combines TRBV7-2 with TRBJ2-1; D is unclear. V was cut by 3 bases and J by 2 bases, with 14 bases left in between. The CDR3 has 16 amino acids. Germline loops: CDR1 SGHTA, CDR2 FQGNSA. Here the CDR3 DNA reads TGTGCCAGCAGCTTCGCTCCGGAATCCCCCTACAATGAGCAGTTCTTC. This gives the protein CASSFAPESPYNEQFF.

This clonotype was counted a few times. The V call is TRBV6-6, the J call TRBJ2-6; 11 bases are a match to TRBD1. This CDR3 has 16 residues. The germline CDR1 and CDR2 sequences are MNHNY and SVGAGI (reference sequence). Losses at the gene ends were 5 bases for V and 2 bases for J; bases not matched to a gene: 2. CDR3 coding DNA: TGTGCCAGCAGTGGGACAGGGGGAACTGGGGCCAACGTCCTGACTTTC. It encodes CASSGTGGTGANVLTF.

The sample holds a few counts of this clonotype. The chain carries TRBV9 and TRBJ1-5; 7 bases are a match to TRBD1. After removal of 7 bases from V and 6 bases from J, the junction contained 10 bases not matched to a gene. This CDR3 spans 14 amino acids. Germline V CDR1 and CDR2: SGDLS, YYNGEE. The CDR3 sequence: CASSMEGAGQPQHF. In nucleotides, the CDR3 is TGTGCCAGCTCGATGGAGGGGGCAGGTCAGCCCCAGCATTTT.

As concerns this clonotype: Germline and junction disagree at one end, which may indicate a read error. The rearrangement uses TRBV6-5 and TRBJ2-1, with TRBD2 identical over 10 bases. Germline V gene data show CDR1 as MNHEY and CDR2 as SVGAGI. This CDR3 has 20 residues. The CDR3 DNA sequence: TGTGCCCGCAGTTACTCGAAGGACGAGCGGGGGGGCATTTATCACAATGAGCAGTTCTTC. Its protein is CARSYSKDERGGIYHNEQFF.

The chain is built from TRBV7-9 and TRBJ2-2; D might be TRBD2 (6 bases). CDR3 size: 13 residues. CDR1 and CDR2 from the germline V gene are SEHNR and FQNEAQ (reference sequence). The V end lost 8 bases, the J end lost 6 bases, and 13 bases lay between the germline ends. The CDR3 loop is CASEGIAAGELFF. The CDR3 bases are TGTGCCAGCGAGGGGATAGCGGCCGGGGAGCTGTTTTTT.

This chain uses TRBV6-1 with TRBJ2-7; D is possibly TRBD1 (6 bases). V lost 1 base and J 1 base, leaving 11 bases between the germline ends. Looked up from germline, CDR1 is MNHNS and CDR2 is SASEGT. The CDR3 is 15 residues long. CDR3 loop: CASSEVTGRSYEQYF. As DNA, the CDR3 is TGTGCCAGCAGTGAAGTAACAGGGAGATCCTACGAGCAGTACTTC.

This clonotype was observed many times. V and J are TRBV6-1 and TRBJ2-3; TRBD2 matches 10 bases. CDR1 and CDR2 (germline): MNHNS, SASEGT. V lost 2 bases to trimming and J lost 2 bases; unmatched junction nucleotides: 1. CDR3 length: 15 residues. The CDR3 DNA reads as TGTGCCAGCAGTGAACTAGCGGGGGCCACAGATACGCAGTATTTT. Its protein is CASSELAGATDTQYF.

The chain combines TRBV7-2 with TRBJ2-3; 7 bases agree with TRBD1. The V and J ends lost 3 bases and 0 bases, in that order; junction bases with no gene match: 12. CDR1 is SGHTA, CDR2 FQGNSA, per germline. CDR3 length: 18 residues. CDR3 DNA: TGTGCCAGCAGCTTCCGGCCAGGGGGAACCTCTAGCACAGATACGCAGTATTTT. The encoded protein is CASSFRPGGTSSTDTQYF.

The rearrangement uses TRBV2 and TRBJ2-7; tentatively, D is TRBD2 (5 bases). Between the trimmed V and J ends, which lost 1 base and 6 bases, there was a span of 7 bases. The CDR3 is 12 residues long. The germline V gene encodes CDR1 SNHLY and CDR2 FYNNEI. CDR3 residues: CASSEGAGEQYF. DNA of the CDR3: TGTGCCAGCAGTGAAGGGGCGGGCGAGCAGTACTTC.

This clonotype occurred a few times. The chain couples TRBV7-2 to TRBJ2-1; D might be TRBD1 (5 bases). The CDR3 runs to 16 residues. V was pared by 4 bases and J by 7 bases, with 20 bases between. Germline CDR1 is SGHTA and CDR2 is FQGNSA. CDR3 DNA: TGTGCCAGCAGCTCGACAAGGACACAAATTTCGAATGAGCAGTTCTTC. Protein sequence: CASSSTRTQISNEQFF.

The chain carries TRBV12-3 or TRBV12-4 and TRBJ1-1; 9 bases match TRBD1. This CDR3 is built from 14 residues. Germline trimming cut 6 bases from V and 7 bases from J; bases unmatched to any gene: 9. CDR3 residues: CASSLRTGAFEAFF. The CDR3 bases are TGTGCCAGCAGCCTGAGGACAGGGGCGTTTGAAGCTTTCTTT.

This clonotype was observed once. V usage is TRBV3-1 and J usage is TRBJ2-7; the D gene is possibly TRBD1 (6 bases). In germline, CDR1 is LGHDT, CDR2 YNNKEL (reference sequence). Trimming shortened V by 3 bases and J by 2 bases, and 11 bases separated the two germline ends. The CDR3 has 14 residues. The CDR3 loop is CASSHRGQTYEQYF. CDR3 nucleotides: TGTGCCAGCAGCCACCGAGGACAGACCTACGAGCAGTACTTC.

The CDR3 region is CASSIDWGAASSYNEQFF. The CDR3 DNA reads as TGTGCCAGTAGTATAGATTGGGGTGCTGCGAGCTCCTACAATGAGCAGTTCTTC. The rearrangement uses TRBV19 and TRBJ2-1; D uncertain. The CDR3 spans 18 residues. From germline, CDR1 is LNHDA and CDR2 SQIVND (reference sequence). V was trimmed by 0 bases and J by 0 bases, leaving 15 bases between them.

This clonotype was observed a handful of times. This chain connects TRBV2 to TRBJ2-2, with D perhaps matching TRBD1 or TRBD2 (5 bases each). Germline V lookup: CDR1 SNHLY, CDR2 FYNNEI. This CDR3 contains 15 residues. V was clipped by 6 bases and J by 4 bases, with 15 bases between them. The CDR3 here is CASRRRESGTGELFF. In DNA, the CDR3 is TGTGCCAGCAGACGCAGGGAGTCCGGCACCGGGGAGCTGTTTTTT.

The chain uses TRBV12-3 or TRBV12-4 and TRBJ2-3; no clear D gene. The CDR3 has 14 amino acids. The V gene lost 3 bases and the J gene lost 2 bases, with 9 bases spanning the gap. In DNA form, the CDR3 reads TGTGCCAGCAGTTTTACGACGTACACAGATACGCAGTATTTT. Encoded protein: CASSFTTYTDTQYF.

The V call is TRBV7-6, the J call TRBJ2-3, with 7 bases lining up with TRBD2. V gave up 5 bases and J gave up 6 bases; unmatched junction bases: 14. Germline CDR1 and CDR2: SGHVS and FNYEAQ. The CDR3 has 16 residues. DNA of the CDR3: TGTGCCAGCAGCCCCTCGCACGCTGTACTAGCGGATACGCAGTATTTT. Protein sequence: CASSPSHAVLADTQYF.

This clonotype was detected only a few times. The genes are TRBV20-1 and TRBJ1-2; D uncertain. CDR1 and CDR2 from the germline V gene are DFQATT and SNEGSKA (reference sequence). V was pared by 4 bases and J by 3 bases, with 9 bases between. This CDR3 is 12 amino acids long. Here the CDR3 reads CSATDKHYGYTF. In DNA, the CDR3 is TGCAGTGCTACAGATAAGCACTATGGCTACACCTTC.

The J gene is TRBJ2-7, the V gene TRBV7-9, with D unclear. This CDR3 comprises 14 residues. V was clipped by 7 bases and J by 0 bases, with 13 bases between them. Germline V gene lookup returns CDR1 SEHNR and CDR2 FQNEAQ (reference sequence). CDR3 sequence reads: CASTPSESSYEQYF. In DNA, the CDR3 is TGTGCCAGCACCCCAAGCGAGAGCTCCTACGAGCAGTACTTC.

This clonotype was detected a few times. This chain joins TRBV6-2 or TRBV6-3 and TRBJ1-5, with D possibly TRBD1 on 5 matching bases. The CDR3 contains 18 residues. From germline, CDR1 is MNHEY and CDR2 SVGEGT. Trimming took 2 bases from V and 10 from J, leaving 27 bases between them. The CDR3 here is CASSYRAHRDGALAPQHF. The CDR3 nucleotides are TGTGCCAGCAGTTACCGGGCCCACCGGGACGGTGCTTTAGCCCCCCAGCATTTT.

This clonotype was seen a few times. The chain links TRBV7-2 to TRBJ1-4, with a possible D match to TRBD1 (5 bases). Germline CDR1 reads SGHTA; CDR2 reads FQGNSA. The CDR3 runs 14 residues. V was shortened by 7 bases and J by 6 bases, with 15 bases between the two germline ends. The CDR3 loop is CASTSEGGDEKLFF. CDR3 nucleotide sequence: TGTGCCAGCACATCGGAGGGAGGGGATGAAAAACTGTTTTTT.

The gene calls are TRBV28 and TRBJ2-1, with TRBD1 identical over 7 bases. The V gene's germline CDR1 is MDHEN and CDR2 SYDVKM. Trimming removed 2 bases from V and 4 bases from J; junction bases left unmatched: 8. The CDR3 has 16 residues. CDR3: CASSLDVTGVYNEQFF. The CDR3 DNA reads TGTGCCAGCAGTTTAGACGTTACAGGGGTTTACAATGAGCAGTTCTTC.

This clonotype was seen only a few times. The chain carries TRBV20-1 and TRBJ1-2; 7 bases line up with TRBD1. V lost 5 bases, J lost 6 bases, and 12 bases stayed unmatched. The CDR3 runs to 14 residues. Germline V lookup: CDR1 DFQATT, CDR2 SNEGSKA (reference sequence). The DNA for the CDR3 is TGCAGTGCTGCGGGCACAGGGGAGGGAGATGGCTACACCTTC. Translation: CSAAGTGEGDGYTF.